One and the same sample provided the 14 T cell receptor beta chains below, sequenced in a study of T cells in Graves' hyperthyroidism and ophthalmopathy. The investigators amplified TCR beta CDR3 regions from RNA transcripts. RT-PCR in the first round (using the HTBI primer set) targeted the TCR CDR3. One entry per CDR3 protein results from TCRdb running MiXCR on the multiplex PCR reads. The sample records approximately 700,000 distinct CDR3 sequences, around 17% being singletons. Material: blood. The receptors originated from a man between 18 and 29 years old with Graves' hyperthyroidism.

The chain combines TRBV29-1 with TRBJ2-3; D remains ambiguous. The CDR3 loop spans 12 amino acids. V lost 1 base, J lost 2 bases, and 4 bases lay in between. Germline values: CDR1 SQVTM, CDR2 ANQGSEA. CDR3 DNA sequence: TGCAGCGTTGAAGTTTCCACAGATACGCAGTATTTT. Its protein is CSVEVSTDTQYF.

This clonotype was counted at least ten times. V is TRBV15 and J is TRBJ2-3; 8 nucleotides match TRBD2. J lost 4 bases, V lost 0 bases, and 6 bases had no gene match. Germline loops: CDR1 LNHNV, CDR2 YYDKDF (reference sequence). The CDR3 is made up of 16 amino acids. The CDR3 bases are TGTGCCACCAGCAGAGAGGCAGCGGGAGCCCCAGATACGCAGTATTTT. It codes for CATSREAAGAPDTQYF.

This clonotype was counted a few times. The rearrangement links TRBV5-5 to TRBJ1-4, with no clear D. The V end lost 3 bases, the J end lost 8 bases, and 11 bases lay between the germline ends. Germline V gives CDR1 SGHKS, CDR2 YYEKEE (reference sequence). This CDR3 comprises 13 residues. CDR3 DNA sequence: TGTGCCAGCAGCTGGGAGGATGGGGAAAAACTGTTTTTT. This translates into CASSWEDGEKLFF. The variable domain in full, with the rest retrieved from reference TRBV5-5 and TRBJ1-4, is DAGVTQSPTHLIKTRGQQVTLRCSPISGHKSVSWYQQVLGQGPQFIFQYYEKEERGRGNFPDRFSARQFPNYSSELNVNALLLGDSALYLCASSWEDGEKLFFGSGTQLSVL.

In its sample, this clonotype was seen many times. The rearrangement links TRBV6-2 or TRBV6-3 to TRBJ2-1, with 11 bases lining up with TRBD2. The V gene's germline CDR1 is MNHEY and CDR2 SVGEGT. J lost 8 bases, V lost 2 bases, and 11 bases had no gene match. The CDR3 spans 17 residues. The CDR3 DNA sequence: TGTGCCAGCAGTTACGACATCGGGACTAGCGGCACTTATGAGCAGTTCTTC. Translated, it gives CASSYDIGTSGTYEQFF.

This clonotype was found a few times. The chain is built from TRBV12-3 or TRBV12-4 and TRBJ2-5, with D unresolved. V gave up 5 bases and J gave up 6 bases, with 10 bases separating them. The CDR3 totals 12 residues. CDR3 region: CASSRLGKTQYF. CDR3 bases: TGTGCCAGCAGTAGGCTGGGAAAGACCCAGTACTTC.

This clonotype has a count of ten or more. The J gene is TRBJ1-3, the V gene TRBV30; D unclear. Looked up from germline, CDR1 is GTSNPN and CDR2 is SVGIG (reference sequence). The CDR3 consists of 14 residues. The V and J ends lost 1 base and 8 bases respectively, with 15 bases between them. The CDR3 loop is CAWSEGASGYTIYF. The CDR3 DNA follows: TGTGCCTGGAGTGAAGGAGCGTCAGGATACACCATATATTTT.

This clonotype was counted at least ten times. The chain combines TRBV7-8 with TRBJ2-5; tentative D call: TRBD2 (5 bases). Germline values: CDR1 SGHVS, CDR2 FQNEAQ. This CDR3 comprises 19 residues. V dropped 2 bases and J dropped 2 bases, with 24 bases sitting between them. The CDR3, as DNA: TGTGCCAGCAGCTTAATCCGGGTAGCGCCGCGAAGGGAACAAGAGACCCAGTACTTC. It codes for CASSLIRVAPRREQETQYF. The complete variable domain, with remaining parts taken from reference TRBV7-8 and TRBJ2-5, reads GAGVSQSPRYKVAKRGQDVALRCDPISGHVSLFWYQQALGQGPEFLTYFQNEAQLDKSGLPSDRFFAERPEGSVSTLKIQRTQQEDSAVYLCASSLIRVAPRREQETQYFGPGTRLLVL.

There are a few counts of this clonotype. The chain's CDR3 is CASSQSTGLLYEQYF. The CDR3 coding sequence is TGTGCCAGCAGCCAATCTACAGGTTTACTCTACGAGCAGTACTTC. The rearrangement uses TRBV4-2 and TRBJ2-7; maybe TRBD1 (5 bases). The CDR3 loop spans 15 amino acids. Trimming stripped 2 bases from V and 3 bases from J, with 14 bases between. Germline V gives CDR1 LGHNA, CDR2 YNFKEQ.

This clonotype was seen a handful of times. The chain recombines TRBV28 with TRBJ2-7; D is uncertain. Germline V gene data show CDR1 as MDHEN and CDR2 as SYDVKM. V shed 3 bases and J shed 3 bases, with 12 bases lying between them. The CDR3 has 14 residues. CDR3 sequence (DNA): TGTGCCAGCAGTTTTCTGGGCAGACTCTACGAGCAGTACTTC. Amino acid sequence: CASSFLGRLYEQYF. Complete variable domain (other parts from reference TRBV28 and TRBJ2-7): DVKVTQSSRYLVKRTGEKVFLECVQDMDHENMFWYRQDPGLGLRLIYFSYDVKMKEKGDIPEGYSVSREKKERFSLILESASTNQTSMYLCASSFLGRLYEQYFGPGTRLTVT.

This clonotype was seen ten or more times. The V gene is TRBV18, the J gene TRBJ2-5; D possibly uses TRBD1 or TRBD2 (5 bases each). Germline lookup yields CDR1 KGHSH and CDR2 LQKENI. The CDR3 is 15 amino acids. The V and J ends lost 5 bases and 2 bases respectively, with 15 bases between them. CDR3 nucleotide sequence: TGTGCCAGCTCATCGTCCGGGACCCAACAAGAGACCCAGTACTTC. This sequence encodes CASSSSGTQQETQYF.

This clonotype was recorded many times. This rearrangement joins TRBV29-1 to TRBJ2-1; 9 bases align to TRBD2. The trim removed 5 bases at V and 7 bases at J, leaving 12 bases unmatched. CDR3 length: 15 amino acids. Germline V gene data show CDR1 as SQVTM and CDR2 as ANQGSEA. CDR3 region: CSVPPPAGGMNEQFF. CDR3 sequence (DNA): TGCAGCGTTCCACCCCCTGCGGGAGGGATGAATGAGCAGTTCTTC.

The chain joins TRBV12-5 to TRBJ2-1; TRBD1 matches 8 bases. CDR3 length: 17 residues. Per germline, CDR1 LGHNT and CDR2 FRNRAP. Trimming took 0 bases from V and 7 from J; bases not matched to a gene: 11. The CDR3: CASGLVQGATVGNEQFF. CDR3 bases: TGTGCTAGTGGTTTGGTGCAGGGGGCGACGGTGGGGAATGAGCAGTTCTTC.

Only a few counts were recorded for this clonotype. V and J are TRBV6-2 or TRBV6-3 and TRBJ1-5; D remains unclear. Per germline, CDR1 MNHEY and CDR2 SVGEGT. The CDR3 runs 12 residues. The germline V and J ends were trimmed by 6 bases and 8 bases, with 11 bases remaining between them. CDR3 loop: CASSPLAEPQHF. The CDR3 DNA reads as TGTGCCAGCAGCCCCCTGGCTGAGCCCCAGCATTTT.

V gene TRBV30 combines with J gene TRBJ2-1, with 13 bases identical to TRBD2. The CDR3 totals 13 residues. Losses at the gene ends were 2 bases for V and 16 bases for J; bases not matched to a gene: 8. The germline gives CDR1 GTSNPN, CDR2 SVGIG (reference sequence). Written as DNA, the CDR3 is TGTGCCTGGAGTACCAGGACTAGCGGGGGCTTATTCTTC. Protein product: CAWSTRTSGGLFF.